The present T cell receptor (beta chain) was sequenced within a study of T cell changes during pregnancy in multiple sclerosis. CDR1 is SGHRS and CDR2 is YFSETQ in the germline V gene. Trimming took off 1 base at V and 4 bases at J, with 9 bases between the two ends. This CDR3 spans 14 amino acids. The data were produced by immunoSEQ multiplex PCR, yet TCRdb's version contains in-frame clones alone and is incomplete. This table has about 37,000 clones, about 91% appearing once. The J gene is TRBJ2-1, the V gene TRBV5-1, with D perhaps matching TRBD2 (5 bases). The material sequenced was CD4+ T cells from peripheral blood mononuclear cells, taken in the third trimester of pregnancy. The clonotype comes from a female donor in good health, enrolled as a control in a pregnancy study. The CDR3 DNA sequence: TGCGCCAGCAGCTTGTTAGGACTGTACAATGAGCAGTTCTTC. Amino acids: CASSLLGLYNEQFF.